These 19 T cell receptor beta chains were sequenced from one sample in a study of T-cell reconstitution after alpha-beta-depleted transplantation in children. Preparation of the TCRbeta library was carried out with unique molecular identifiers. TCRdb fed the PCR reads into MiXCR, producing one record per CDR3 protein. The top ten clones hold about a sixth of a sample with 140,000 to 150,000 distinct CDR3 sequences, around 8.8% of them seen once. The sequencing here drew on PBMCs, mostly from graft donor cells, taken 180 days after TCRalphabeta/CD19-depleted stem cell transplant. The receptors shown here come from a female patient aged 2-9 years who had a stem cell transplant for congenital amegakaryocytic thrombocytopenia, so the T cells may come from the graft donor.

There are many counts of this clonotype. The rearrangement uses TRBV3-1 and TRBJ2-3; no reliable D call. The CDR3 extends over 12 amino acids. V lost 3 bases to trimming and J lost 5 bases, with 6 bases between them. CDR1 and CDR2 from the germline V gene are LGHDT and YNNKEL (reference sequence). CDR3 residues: CASSQDIDTQYF. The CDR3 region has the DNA TGTGCCAGCAGCCAGGATATAGATACGCAGTATTTT.

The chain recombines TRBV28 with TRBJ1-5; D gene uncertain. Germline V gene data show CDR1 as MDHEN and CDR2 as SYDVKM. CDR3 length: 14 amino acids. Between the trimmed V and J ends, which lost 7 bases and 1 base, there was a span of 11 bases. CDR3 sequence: CASNHRVSNQPQHF. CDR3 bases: TGTGCCAGCAACCATAGGGTGAGCAATCAGCCCCAGCATTTT.

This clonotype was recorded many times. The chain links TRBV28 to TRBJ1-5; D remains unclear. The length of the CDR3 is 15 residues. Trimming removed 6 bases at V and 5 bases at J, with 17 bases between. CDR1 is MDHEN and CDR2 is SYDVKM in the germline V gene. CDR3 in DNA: TGTGCCAGCAGCCGATCGACTTACCCCCATCAGCCCCAGCATTTT. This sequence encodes CASSRSTYPHQPQHF. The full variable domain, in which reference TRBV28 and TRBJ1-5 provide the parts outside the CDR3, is DVKVTQSSRYLVKRTGEKVFLECVQDMDHENMFWYRQDPGLGLRLIYFSYDVKMKEKGDIPEGYSVSREKKERFSLILESASTNQTSMYLCASSRSTYPHQPQHFGDGTRLSIL.

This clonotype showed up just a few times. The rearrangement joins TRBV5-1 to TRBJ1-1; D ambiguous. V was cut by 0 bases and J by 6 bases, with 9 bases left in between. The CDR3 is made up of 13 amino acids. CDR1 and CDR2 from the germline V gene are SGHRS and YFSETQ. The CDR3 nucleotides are TGCGCCAGCAGCTTGGTAGGGTTTTCTGAAGCTTTCTTT. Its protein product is CASSLVGFSEAFF.

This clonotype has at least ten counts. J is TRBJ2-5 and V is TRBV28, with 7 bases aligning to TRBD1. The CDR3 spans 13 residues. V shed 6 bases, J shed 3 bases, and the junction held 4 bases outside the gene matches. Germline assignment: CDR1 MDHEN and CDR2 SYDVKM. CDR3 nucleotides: TGTGCCAGCAGCTGGGACAGAGAAGAGACCCAGTACTTC. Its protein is CASSWDREETQYF.

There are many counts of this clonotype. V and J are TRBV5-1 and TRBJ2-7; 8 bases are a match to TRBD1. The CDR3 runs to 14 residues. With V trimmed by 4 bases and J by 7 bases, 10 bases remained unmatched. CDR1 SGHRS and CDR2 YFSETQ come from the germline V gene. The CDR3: CASSHGQGMEEQYF. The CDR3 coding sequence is TGCGCCAGCAGCCACGGACAGGGAATGGAGGAGCAGTACTTC.

As DNA, the CDR3 is TGCAGTGCTTGGGACTATAGCTCCTACGAGCAGTACTTC. It yields the protein CSAWDYSSYEQYF. The rearrangement uses TRBV20-1 and TRBJ2-7; 7 positions match TRBD2. Germline trimming cut 5 bases from V and 0 bases from J; bases unmatched to any gene: 4. The CDR3 covers 13 residues. In germline, CDR1 is DFQATT, CDR2 SNEGSKA (reference sequence).

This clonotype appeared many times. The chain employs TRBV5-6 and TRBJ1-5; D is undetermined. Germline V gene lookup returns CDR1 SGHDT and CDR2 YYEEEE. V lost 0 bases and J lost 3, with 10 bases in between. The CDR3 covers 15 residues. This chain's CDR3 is CASSLGGQPNQPQHF. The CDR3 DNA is TGTGCCAGCAGCTTGGGTGGGCAGCCCAATCAGCCCCAGCATTTT.

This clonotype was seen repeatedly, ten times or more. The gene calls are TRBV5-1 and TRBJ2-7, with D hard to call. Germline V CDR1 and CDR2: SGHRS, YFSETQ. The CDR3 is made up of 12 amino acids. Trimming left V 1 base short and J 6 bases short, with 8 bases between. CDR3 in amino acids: CASSLSPGEQYF. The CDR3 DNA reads TGCGCCAGCAGCTTGTCCCCAGGCGAGCAGTACTTC.

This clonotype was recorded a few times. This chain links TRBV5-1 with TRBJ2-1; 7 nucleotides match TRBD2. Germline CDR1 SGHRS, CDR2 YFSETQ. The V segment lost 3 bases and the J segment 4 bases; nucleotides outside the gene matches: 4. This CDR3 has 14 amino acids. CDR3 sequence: CASSSPGLYNEQFF. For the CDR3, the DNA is TGCGCCAGCAGCTCCCCGGGACTATACAATGAGCAGTTCTTC. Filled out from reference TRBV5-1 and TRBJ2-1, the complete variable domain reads KAGVTQTPRYLIKTRGQQVTLSCSPISGHRSVSWYQQTPGQGLQFLFEYFSETQRNKGNFPGRFSGRQFSNSRSEMNVSTLELGDSALYLCASSSPGLYNEQFFGPGTRLTVL.

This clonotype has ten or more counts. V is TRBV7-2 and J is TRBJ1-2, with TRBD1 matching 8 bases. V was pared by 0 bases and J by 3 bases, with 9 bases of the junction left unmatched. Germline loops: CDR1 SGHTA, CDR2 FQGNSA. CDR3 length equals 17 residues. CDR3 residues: CASSLAVTQGADYGYTF. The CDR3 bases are TGTGCCAGCAGCTTAGCCGTCACCCAGGGGGCGGACTATGGCTACACCTTC.

CDR3 bases: TGTGCCAGTAGCGATGACGGGCTAGCGAGCTACGAGCAGTACTTC. This codes for CASSDDGLASYEQYF. The V and J genes are TRBV19 and TRBJ2-7, with D possibly being TRBD2 (6 bases). V was cut by 6 bases and J by 3 bases, with 18 bases left in between. The CDR3 runs to 15 residues. Germline CDR1 is LNHDA and CDR2 is SQIVND (reference sequence).

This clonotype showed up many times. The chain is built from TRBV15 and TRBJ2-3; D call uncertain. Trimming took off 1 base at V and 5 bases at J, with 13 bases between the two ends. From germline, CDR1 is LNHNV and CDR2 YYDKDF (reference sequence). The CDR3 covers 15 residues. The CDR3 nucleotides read TGTGCCACCAGCAGAGTTTGGGGTATTGGAGATACGCAGTATTTT. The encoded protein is CATSRVWGIGDTQYF.

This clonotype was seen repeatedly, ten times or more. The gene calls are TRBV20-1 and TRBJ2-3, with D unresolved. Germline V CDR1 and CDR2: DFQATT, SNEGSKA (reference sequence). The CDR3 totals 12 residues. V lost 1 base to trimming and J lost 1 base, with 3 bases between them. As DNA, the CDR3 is TGCAGTGCTAGAGTAGGCACAGATACGCAGTATTTT. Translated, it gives CSARVGTDTQYF.

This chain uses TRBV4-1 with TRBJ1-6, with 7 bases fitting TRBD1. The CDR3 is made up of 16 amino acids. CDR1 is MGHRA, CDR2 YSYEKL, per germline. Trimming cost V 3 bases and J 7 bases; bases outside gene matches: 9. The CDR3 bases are TGCGCCAGCAGCCAGTACAGGGGCGCGAAAAATTCACCCCTCCACTTT. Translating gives CASSQYRGAKNSPLHF.

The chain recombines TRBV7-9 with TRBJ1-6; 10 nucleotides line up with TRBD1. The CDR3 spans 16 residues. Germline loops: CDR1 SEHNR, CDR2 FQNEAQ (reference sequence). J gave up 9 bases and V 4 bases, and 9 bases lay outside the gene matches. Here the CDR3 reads CASSSQPGTGVSPLHF. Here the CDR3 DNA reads TGTGCCAGCAGCTCGCAACCAGGGACAGGGGTTTCACCCCTCCACTTT.

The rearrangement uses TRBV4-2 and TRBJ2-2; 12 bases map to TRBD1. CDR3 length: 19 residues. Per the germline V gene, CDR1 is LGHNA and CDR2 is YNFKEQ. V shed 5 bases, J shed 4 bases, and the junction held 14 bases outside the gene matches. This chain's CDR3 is CASSVIPGQGAPGTGELFF. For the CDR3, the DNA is TGTGCCAGCAGCGTAATACCGGGACAGGGGGCGCCGGGCACCGGGGAGCTGTTTTTT.

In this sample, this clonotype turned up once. The CDR3 region is CASSLGGTSHNEQFF. The CDR3 nucleotides read TGCGCCAGCAGCTTGGGTGGGACTAGTCACAATGAGCAGTTCTTC. The chain carries TRBV5-1 and TRBJ2-1; 8 bases match TRBD2. Germline loops: CDR1 SGHRS, CDR2 YFSETQ. The CDR3 totals 15 residues. With 0 bases clipped from V and 5 bases from J, the junction kept 4 bases outside the gene matches.

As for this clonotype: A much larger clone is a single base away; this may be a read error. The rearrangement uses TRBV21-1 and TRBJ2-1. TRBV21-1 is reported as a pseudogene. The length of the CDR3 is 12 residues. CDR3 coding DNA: TGTGCCAGCAGCAACAGGAGAGGTGAGCAGTTCTTC. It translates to CASSNRRGEQFF.